Sequencing of this T cell receptor beta chain was carried out in a study of blood T cell repertoires in COVID-19. The germline CDR1 and CDR2 sequences are SQVTM and ANQGSEA. Germline trimming cut 6 bases from V and 2 bases from J; bases unmatched to any gene: 4. The CDR3 has 13 residues. Sequencing was performed with immunoSEQ multiplex PCR; in TCRdb, only in-frame clones are kept and a portion is missing. The table shows 200,000 to 250,000 clones, with about 85% occurring only once. The chain joins TRBV29-1 to TRBJ1-3, with TRBD1 identical over 7 bases. The TCR sequence derives from a young woman who had recovered from COVID-19. The sample taken for sequencing was peripheral blood. Written as DNA, the CDR3 is TGCAGCGTGGTCAGGGGGACTGGAAACACCATATATTTT. It specifies CSVVRGTGNTIYF.